Listed below are T cell receptor beta chains from one sample, sequenced in a study of blood T cell repertoires in COVID-19. Assay used: immunoSEQ multiplex PCR; TCRdb lists only in-frame clones, some missing. The sample records 250,000 to 300,000 clones, roughly 86% being singletons. Input material: peripheral blood. These receptors all stem from a woman in her fifties or sixties with COVID-19, enrolled during active disease. Each CDR3 is given with its conserved first and last residue. D genes are given only for firm matches. Some rows have no size entry. The others give once, few or many, or a class for an expanded clone.

j_gene | v_gene | abundance | d_gene | CDR3nt | CDR3aa
TRBJ2-3 | TRBV20-1 | - | - | TGCAGTGCTAGTTTCGGACACAACACAGATACGCAGTATTTT | CSASFGHNTDTQYF
TRBJ2-1 | TRBV6-2/TRBV6-3 | - | TRBD2 | TGTGCCAGCAGTTCTAGCGGGGGGCCTTACAATGAGCAGTTCTTC | CASSSSGGPYNEQFF
TRBJ1-4 | TRBV6-5 | - | - | TGTGCCAGCAGGAGAGGGATGAATGAAAAACTGTTTTTT | CASRRGMNEKLFF
TRBJ1-6 | TRBV19 | - | - | TGTGCCAGTAGTATATCTCCCGCTACACCCCTCCACTTT | CASSISPATPLHF
TRBJ1-3 | TRBV27 | - | TRBD1 | TGTGCCAGCAGGGGACAGGGAACTGGAAACACCATATATTTT | CASRGQGTGNTIYF
TRBJ2-2 | TRBV2 | - | - | TGTGCCAGCAGTGAGCTGACAAACAGGGCCGGGGAGCTGTTTTTT | CASSELTNRAGELFF
TRBJ2-2 | TRBV5-1 | - | TRBD2 | TGCGCCAGCAGCCACCTAGCGGGAGCGGGTACCGGGGAGCTGTTTTTT | CASSHLAGAGTGELFF
TRBJ2-3 | TRBV7-7 | - | TRBD2 | TGTGCCAGCAGCTTAGGTAGCGGGAGCACAGATACGCAGTATTTT | CASSLGSGSTDTQYF
TRBJ1-2 | TRBV28 | - | TRBD1 | TGTGCCAGCAGTCCCGGACAGGGTCGCTACACCTTC | CASSPGQGRYTF
TRBJ2-2 | TRBV15 | once | - | TGTGCCACCAGCAGGATTAGGAGCACCGGGGAGCTGTTTTTT | CATSRIRSTGELFF
TRBJ2-5 | TRBV2 | - | TRBD2 | TGTGCCAGCAGCCACTTGGGGGGGGACGAGACCCAGTACTTC | CASSHLGGDETQYF